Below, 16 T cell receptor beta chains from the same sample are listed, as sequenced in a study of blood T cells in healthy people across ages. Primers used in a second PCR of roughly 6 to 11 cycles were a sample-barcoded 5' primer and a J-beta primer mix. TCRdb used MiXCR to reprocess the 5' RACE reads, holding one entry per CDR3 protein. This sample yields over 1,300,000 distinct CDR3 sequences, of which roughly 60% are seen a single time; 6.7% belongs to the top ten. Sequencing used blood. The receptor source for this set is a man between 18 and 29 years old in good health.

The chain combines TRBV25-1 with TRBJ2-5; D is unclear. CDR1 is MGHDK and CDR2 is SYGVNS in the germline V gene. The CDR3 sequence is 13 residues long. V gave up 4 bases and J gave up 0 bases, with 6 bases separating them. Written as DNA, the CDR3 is TGTGCCAGCAGTGGTAGGGACCAAGAGACCCAGTACTTC. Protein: CASSGRDQETQYF.

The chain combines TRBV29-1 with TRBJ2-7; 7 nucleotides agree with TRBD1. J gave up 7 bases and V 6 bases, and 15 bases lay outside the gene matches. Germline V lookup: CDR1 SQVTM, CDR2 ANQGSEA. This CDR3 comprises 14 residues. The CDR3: CSVQEDRTYNEQYF. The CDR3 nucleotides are TGCAGCGTCCAAGAGGACAGGACCTACAATGAGCAGTACTTC.

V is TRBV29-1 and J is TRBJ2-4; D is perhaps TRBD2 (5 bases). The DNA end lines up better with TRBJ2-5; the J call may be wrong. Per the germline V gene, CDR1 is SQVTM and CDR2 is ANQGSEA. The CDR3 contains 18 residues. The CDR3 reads CSGGPTLTDGETKETQYF. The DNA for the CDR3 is TGCAGCGGTGGGCCTACCCTTACTGACGGGGAGACAAAAGAGACCCAGTACTTC.

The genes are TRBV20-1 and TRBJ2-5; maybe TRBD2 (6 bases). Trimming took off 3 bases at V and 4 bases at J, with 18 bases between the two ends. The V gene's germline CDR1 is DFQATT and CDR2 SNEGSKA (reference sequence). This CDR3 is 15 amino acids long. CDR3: CSASPGGAGRETQYF. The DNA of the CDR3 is TGCAGTGCTAGTCCCGGGGGAGCAGGGCGAGAGACCCAGTACTTC.

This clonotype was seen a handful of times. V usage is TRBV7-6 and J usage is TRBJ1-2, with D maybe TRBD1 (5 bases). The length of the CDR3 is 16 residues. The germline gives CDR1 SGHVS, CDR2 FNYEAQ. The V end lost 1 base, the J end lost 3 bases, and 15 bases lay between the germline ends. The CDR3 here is CASSLDDRVIYYGYTF. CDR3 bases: TGTGCCAGCAGCTTAGATGACAGAGTCATATACTATGGCTACACCTTC.

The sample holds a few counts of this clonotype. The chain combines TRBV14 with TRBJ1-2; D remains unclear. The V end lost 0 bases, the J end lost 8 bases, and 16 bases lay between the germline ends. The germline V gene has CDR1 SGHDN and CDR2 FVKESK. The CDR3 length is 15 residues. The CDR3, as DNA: TGTGCCAGCAGCCAAGATCGGACGGGAACCGGCGGCTACACCTTC. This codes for CASSQDRTGTGGYTF.

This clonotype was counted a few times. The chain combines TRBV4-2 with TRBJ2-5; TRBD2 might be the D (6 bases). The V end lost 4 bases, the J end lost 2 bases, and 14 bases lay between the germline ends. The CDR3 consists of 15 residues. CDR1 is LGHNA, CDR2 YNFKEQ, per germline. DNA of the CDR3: TGTGCCAGCAGCCCTAACCCGGGGAGGCAAGAGACCCAGTACTTC. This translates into CASSPNPGRQETQYF.

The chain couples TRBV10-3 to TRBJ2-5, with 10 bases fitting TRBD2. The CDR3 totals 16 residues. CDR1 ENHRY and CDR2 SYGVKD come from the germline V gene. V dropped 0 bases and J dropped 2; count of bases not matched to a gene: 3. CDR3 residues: CAISESGAGGQETQYF. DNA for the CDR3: TGTGCCATCAGTGAGTCTGGAGCGGGGGGGCAAGAGACCCAGTACTTC.

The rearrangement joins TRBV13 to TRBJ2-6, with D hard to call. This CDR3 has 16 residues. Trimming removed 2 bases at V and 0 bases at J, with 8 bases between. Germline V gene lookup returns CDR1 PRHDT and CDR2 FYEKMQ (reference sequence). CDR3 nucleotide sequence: TGTGCCAGCAGCTTAACGGCGAGCTCTGGGGCCAACGTCCTGACTTTC. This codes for CASSLTASSGANVLTF.

CDR3 nucleotides: TGTGCCAGCAGCTTACAGGGGGAGGTCAAGTACTTC. Protein product: CASSLQGEVKYF. The rearrangement joins TRBV7-9 to TRBJ2-5, with D perhaps matching TRBD1 (7 bases). Looked up from germline, CDR1 is SEHNR and CDR2 is FQNEAQ (reference sequence). The V and J ends lost 2 bases and 12 bases respectively, with 13 bases between them. The CDR3 extends over 12 amino acids.

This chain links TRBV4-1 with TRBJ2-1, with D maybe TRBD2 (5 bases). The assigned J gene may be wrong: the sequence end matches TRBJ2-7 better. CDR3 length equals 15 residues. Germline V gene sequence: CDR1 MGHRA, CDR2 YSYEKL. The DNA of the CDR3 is TGCGCCAGCAGCCAAGGAGGACTCGAGAACCACGAGCAGTACTTC. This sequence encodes CASSQGGLENHEQYF.

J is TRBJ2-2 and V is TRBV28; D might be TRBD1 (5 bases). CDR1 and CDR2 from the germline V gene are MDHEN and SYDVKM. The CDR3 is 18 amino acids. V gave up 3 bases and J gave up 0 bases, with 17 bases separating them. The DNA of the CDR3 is TGTGCCAGCAGTTTGGGGCGGTTCCTCTCCGCGAACACCGGGGAGCTGTTTTTT. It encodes CASSLGRFLSANTGELFF.

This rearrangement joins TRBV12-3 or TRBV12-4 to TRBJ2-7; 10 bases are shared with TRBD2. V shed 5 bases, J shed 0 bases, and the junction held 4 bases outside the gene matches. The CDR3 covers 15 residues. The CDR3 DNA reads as TGTGCCAGCAGTAGACTAGCGGGTATCTCCTACGAGCAGTACTTC. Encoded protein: CASSRLAGISYEQYF.

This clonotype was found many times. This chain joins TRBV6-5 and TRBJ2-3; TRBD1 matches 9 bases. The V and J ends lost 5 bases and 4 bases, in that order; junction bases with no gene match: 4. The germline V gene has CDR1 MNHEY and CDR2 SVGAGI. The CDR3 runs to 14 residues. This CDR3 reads CASSLRQGADTQYF. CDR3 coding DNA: TGTGCCAGCAGTCTACGACAGGGGGCAGATACGCAGTATTTT.

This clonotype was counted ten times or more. DNA of the CDR3: TGTGCCAGCAGTTATACAACTAGCGGGGGGTCAGATACGCAGTATTTT. Translating gives CASSYTTSGGSDTQYF. V and J are TRBV7-8 and TRBJ2-3; 12 bases align to TRBD2. The germline V gene encodes CDR1 SGHVS and CDR2 FQNEAQ. J lost 4 bases, V lost 6 bases, and 8 bases had no gene match. This CDR3 region has 16 residues.

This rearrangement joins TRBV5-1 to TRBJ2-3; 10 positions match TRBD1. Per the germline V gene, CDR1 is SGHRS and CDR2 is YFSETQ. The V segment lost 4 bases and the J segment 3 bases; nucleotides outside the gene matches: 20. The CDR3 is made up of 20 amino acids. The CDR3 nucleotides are TGCGCCAGCAGCCGACCCCTCCGGGACAGGGGTGGAGTGAGTACAGATACGCAGTATTTT. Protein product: CASSRPLRDRGGVSTDTQYF.